The T cell receptor (beta chain) under discussion was sequenced for a study of a mutant IDH1 vaccine in newly diagnosed glioma. As for this clone: Its antigen is as yet unknown.

This table comes from immunoSEQ multiplex PCR, and its TCRdb copy is limited to in-frame clones, with some not included. This table has about 51,000 clones, around four fifths appearing once. This sample's time point: week 5, during vaccination. Vaccinated patients received 300 ug of mutant IDH1 20-mer peptide per dose, with topical imiquimod. The germline V gene has CDR1 MNHEY and CDR2 SVGAGI. The CDR3 is made up of 15 amino acids. V shed 0 bases and J shed 3 bases, with 10 bases lying between them. The chain links TRBV6-5 to TRBJ2-3; D call uncertain. The origin of this receptor is a woman between 40 and 50 years old with glioma. This material consisted of PBMCs, taken from a glioma patient whose treatment included an IDH1 peptide vaccine. CDR3 amino acids: CASSYSDPETDTQYF. The CDR3 bases are TGTGCCAGCAGTTACTCAGACCCCGAGACAGATACGCAGTATTTT.